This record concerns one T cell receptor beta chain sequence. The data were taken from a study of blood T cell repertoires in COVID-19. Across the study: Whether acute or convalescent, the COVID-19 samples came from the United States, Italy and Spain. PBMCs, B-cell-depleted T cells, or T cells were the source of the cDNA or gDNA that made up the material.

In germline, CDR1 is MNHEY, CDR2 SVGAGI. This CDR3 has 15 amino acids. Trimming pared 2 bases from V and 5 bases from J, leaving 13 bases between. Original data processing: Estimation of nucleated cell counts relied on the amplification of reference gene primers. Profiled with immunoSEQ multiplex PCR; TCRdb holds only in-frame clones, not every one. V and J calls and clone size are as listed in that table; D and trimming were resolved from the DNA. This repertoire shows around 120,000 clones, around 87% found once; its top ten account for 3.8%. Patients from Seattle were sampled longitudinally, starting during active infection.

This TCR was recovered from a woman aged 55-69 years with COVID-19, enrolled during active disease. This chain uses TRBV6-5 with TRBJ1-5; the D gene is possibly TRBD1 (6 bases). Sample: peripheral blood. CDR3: CASSYQRGADQPQHF. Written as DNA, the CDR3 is TGTGCCAGCAGTTACCAACGGGGGGCCGATCAGCCCCAGCATTTT.